This T cell receptor beta chain was profiled in a study of blood T cell repertoires in COVID-19. Assay used: immunoSEQ multiplex PCR; TCRdb lists only in-frame clones, some missing. Of around 150,000 clones detected, roughly 84% appear once; the ten largest clones hold over 5%. This study enrolled people aged roughly 18 to 100 from about two dozen US geographic areas. Participants reported their clinical history, and cohort assignment relied on those reports. This clone appeared a few times. The CDR3 extends over 11 amino acids. Germline CDR1 reads MNHEY; CDR2 reads SMNVEV (reference sequence). Trimming pared 4 bases from V and 3 bases from J, leaving 3 bases between.

The sequenced sample was PBMCs or T cells enriched from blood (not recorded which). The receptor was isolated from a man in his 70s who had been exposed to COVID-19. The chain is built from TRBV27 and TRBJ1-1; no firm D call. Written as DNA, the CDR3 is TGTGCCAGCAGTTCCTACACTGAAGCTTTCTTT. Translated, it gives CASSSYTEAFF.